This passage covers 17 T cell receptor beta chains from one sample sequenced in a study of CXCR3-negative and CXCR3-positive naive CD8 T cells. Through 5' RACE with UMI labels, the TRB cDNA libraries were prepared. From its re-call of the 5' RACE reads, TCRdb lists each CDR3 protein once, without DNA. The sample data list some 49,000 distinct CDR3 sequences. Sequencing was performed on naive CXCR3- CD8+ T cells from blood. The subset here: CD45RO-CCR7+CD27+CD95- naive CD8+ T cells lacking CXCR3 (TNR3-). These receptors were taken from a human donor in good health. Some clones in this sample may be carry-over from other donors' samples.

The V call is TRBV28, the J call TRBJ2-5; no DNA is available, so the TRBD1 call from TCRdb remains unchecked. CDR3 length: 13 amino acids. Per the germline V gene, CDR1 is MDHEN and CDR2 is SYDVKM. CDR3 loop: CASSPTGQETQYF.

This rearrangement joins TRBV5-1 to TRBJ2-1. The CDR3 spans 13 residues. Germline assignment: CDR1 SGHRS and CDR2 YFSETQ. The CDR3 reads CASSLEGINEQFF.

The rearrangement uses TRBV11-2 and TRBJ2-7; there is no DNA to check the TCRdb D call of TRBD2. The germline gives CDR1 SGHAT, CDR2 FQNNGV. This CDR3 spans 16 amino acids. CDR3 residues: CASSDNEDGRGYEQYF. The full variable domain, its missing parts supplied by reference TRBV11-2 and TRBJ2-7, is EAGVAQSPRYKIIEKRQSVAFWCNPISGHATLYWYQQILGQGPKLLIQFQNNGVVDDSQLPKDRFSAERLKGVDSTLKIQPAKLEDSAVYLCASSDNEDGRGYEQYFGPGTRLTVT.

CDR3 amino acids: CASTIIGENEQYF. The chain links TRBV5-1 to TRBJ2-7; without DNA, the TCRdb call of TRBD2 cannot be checked. The CDR3 has 13 residues. The germline V gene has CDR1 SGHRS and CDR2 YFSETQ.

This chain links TRBV4-3 with TRBJ2-2; TCRdb indicates TRBD2, and absent DNA this call remains unverified. CDR3 length: 14 residues. Germline V gives CDR1 LGHNA, CDR2 YSLEER. The CDR3 sequence is CASSQDTRSGELFF.

This clonotype shows up as medium-sized by frequency. V usage is TRBV20-1 and J usage is TRBJ2-1; TCRdb proposes TRBD1, but this gene call is untestable without DNA. The CDR3 is 15 amino acids. The germline CDR1 and CDR2 sequences are DFQATT and SNEGSKA (reference sequence). This CDR3 is CSASPSPGSYNEQFF.

The chain has TRBV21-1 and TRBJ2-1; with no DNA, the TCRdb D assignment of TRBD2 cannot be verified. TRBV21-1 constitutes a pseudogene. The CDR3 contains 18 residues. CDR3 amino acids: CASTLRGLAGRSYNEQFF.

The rearrangement joins TRBV30 to TRBJ1-1; TCRdb reports TRBD1, a call that lacks DNA to check it against. Germline V gene lookup returns CDR1 GTSNPN and CDR2 SVGIG (reference sequence). The CDR3 covers 11 residues. The CDR3 here is CAWQGTAEAFF. Based on the CDR3 plus reference TRBV30 and TRBJ1-1, the full variable domain is SQTIHQWPATLVQPVGSPLSLECTVEGTSNPNLYWYRQAAGRGLQLLFYSVGIGQISSEVPQNLSASRPQDRQFILSSKKLLLSDSGFYLCAWQGTAEAFFGQGTRLTVV.

The V gene is TRBV5-1, the J gene TRBJ1-6; checking the TCRdb D call of TRBD1 is not possible without DNA. The V gene's germline CDR1 is SGHRS and CDR2 YFSETQ. The CDR3 extends over 14 amino acids. The CDR3: CAGSPAGKIPPLHF.

V usage is TRBV12-3 or TRBV12-4 and J usage is TRBJ2-7; TCRdb's D call, TRBD1, is unchecked because there is no DNA. CDR3 length equals 14 residues. CDR3 sequence: CASTEPGQFYEQYF.

This sequence joins TRBV12-3 or TRBV12-4 and TRBJ2-1; TCRdb's D call of TRBD1 is untestable without DNA. CDR3 length: 14 residues. CDR3: CASSLGHRATEQFF.

The V call is TRBV4-3, the J call TRBJ2-7; absent DNA, TCRdb's TRBD1 call cannot be checked. The CDR3 is 16 amino acids. CDR1 is LGHNA and CDR2 is YSLEER in the germline V gene. CDR3 in amino acids: CASSQDPGQGGHEQYF.

The genes are TRBV20-1 and TRBJ1-4; no DNA is available, so the TRBD1 call from TCRdb remains unchecked. Germline values: CDR1 DFQATT, CDR2 SNEGSKA (reference sequence). The CDR3 length is 13 residues. The CDR3 protein is CSALGTGIEKLFF.

The CDR3 loop reads CASSRFGNEQFF. The chain has TRBV4-3 and TRBJ2-1. Germline lookup yields CDR1 LGHNA and CDR2 YSLEER. The CDR3 extends over 12 amino acids.

This chain links TRBV28 with TRBJ1-5. Germline CDR1 MDHEN, CDR2 SYDVKM. The CDR3 totals 15 residues. This CDR3 is CASSLRGPDGQPQHF.

V gene TRBV29-1 combines with J gene TRBJ2-2. Germline assignment: CDR1 SQVTM and CDR2 ANQGSEA. This CDR3 is 12 amino acids long. This chain's CDR3 is CSVLEMAGELFF.

The chain uses TRBV19 and TRBJ2-1; TCRdb returns TRBD1, unconfirmable since there is no DNA. The CDR3 has 16 residues. Per the germline V gene, CDR1 is LNHDA and CDR2 is SQIVND (reference sequence). CDR3 amino acids: CASTPGQGAFLNEQFF.